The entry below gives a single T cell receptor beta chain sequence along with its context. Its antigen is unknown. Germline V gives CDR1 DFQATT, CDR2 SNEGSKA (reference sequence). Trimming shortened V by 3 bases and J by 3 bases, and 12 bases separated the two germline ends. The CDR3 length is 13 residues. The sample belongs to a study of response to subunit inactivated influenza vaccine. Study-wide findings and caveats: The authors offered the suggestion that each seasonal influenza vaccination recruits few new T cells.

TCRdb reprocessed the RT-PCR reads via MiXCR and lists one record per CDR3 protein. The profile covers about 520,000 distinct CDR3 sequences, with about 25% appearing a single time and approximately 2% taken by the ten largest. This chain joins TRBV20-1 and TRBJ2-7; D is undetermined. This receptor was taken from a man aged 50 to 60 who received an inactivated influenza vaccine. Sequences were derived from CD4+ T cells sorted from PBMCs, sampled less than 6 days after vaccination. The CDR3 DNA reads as TGCAGTGCTAGTCCGCGGTCCCACTACGAGCAGTACTTC. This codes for CSASPRSHYEQYF.